The T cell receptor beta chain described here comes from a study of blood T cell repertoires in COVID-19. About the study: Sites in the United States, Italy and Spain provided acute and convalescent COVID-19 samples. PBMCs, B-cell-depleted T cells, or T cells provided the cDNA or gDNA that made up the material.

This clone was seen a handful of times. The CDR3 is 13 amino acids. V dropped 4 bases and J dropped 10; count of bases not matched to a gene: 6. In the authors' methods: Amplification of reference gene primers provided the estimated nucleated cell counts. Only in-frame clones appear in the TCRdb table, and some are missing; sequencing was by immunoSEQ multiplex PCR. The D gene and trimming were derived from the DNA, and the V and J assignments and clone size from that table. The profile shows about 230,000 clones, around 85% of them singletons. This chain uses TRBV12-3 or TRBV12-4 with TRBJ2-1; 8 positions match TRBD2. Sequenced sample: peripheral blood. The clonotype originates from an elderly woman with acute or convalescent COVID-19. CDR3 nucleotide sequence: TGTGCCAGCAGTTACAGCGGGAGACAGGAGCAGTTCTTC. Its protein is CASSYSGRQEQFF.